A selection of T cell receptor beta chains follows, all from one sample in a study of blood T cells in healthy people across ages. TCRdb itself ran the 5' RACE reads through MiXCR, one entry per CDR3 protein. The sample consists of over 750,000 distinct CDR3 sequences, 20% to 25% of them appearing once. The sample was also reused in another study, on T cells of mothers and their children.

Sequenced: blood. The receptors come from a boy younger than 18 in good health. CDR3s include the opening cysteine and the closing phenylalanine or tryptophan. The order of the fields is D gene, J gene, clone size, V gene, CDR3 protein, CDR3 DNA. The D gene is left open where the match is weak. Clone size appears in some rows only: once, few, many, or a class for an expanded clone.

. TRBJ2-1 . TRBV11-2 CASSLERDPYYNEQFF TGTGCCAGCAGCTTAGAAAGGGACCCTTACTACAATGAGCAGTTCTTC
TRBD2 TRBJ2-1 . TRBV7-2 CASSRVGGRANEQFF TGTGCCAGCTCCCGGGTTGGCGGGAGGGCTAATGAGCAGTTCTTC
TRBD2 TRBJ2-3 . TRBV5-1 CASSLDVTSGDTDTQYF TGCGCCAGCAGCTTGGATGTGACTAGCGGAGACACAGATACGCAGTATTTT
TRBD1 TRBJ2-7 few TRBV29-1 CSVVAGTAYEQYF TGCAGCGTTGTAGCCGGGACAGCGTACGAGCAGTACTTC
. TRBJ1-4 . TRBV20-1 CSARGWIGQSEKLFF TGCAGTGCTAGAGGTTGGATAGGTCAAAGTGAAAAACTGTTTTTT
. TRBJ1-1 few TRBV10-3 CAISGGLNTEAFF TGTGCCATCAGTGGTGGGTTGAACACTGAAGCTTTCTTT
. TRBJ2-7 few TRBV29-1 CSVEMGGDEQYF TGCAGCGTAGAGATGGGGGGCGACGAGCAGTACTTC
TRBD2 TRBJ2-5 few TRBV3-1 CASSHAIGAGGPHQETQYF TGTGCCAGCAGCCACGCCATTGGGGCGGGAGGGCCTCACCAAGAGACCCAGTACTTC
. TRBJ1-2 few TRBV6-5 CASSYSNRVSGYTF TGTGCCAGCAGTTACTCAAACAGAGTTTCTGGCTACACCTTC
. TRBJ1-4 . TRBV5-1 CASSRVYNEKLFF TGCGCCAGCAGCCGGGTATACAATGAAAAACTGTTTTTT
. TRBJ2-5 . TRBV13 CASSWRQAETQYF TGTGCCAGCAGCTGGCGACAGGCGGAGACCCAGTACTTC
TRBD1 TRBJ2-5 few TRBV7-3 CASSSGTVKETQYF TGTGCCAGCAGTTCAGGGACAGTAAAAGAGACCCAGTACTTC
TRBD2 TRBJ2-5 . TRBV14 CASSQDVDTSGQETQYF TGTGCCAGCAGCCAAGACGTCGATACTAGCGGCCAAGAGACCCAGTACTTC
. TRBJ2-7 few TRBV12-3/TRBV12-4 CASSRRGLLGYEQYF TGTGCCAGCAGTCGACGAGGATTGCTCGGATACGAGCAGTACTTC
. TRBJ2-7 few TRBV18 CASSPDSGDNEQYF TGTGCCAGCTCACCCGACTCTGGGGACAACGAGCAGTACTTC